The present TCR beta chain was sequenced within a study of CD8+CD57+ T cells in acquired aplastic anemia. About the study: Quantities of DNA derived from sorted CD4+ and CD8+ cells averaged 3.2 ug. CD4+ reads averaged roughly 9.9 million in healthy donors.

The CDR3 is 15 amino acids. The germline CDR1 and CDR2 sequences are SQVTM and ANQGSEA. Losses at the gene ends were 6 bases for V and 2 bases for J; bases not matched to a gene: 7. Turning to this clonotype: Its antigen remains unknown.

Study conclusions and caveats: Roughly 31 CD8+ CDR3 sequences were shared between patients and controls. The study found no significant CD8+ Simpson's diversity difference between patients and controls.

Researchers used genomic DNA as the template to profile TCR beta VDJ and CDR3. Each CDR3 protein gets one entry after TCRdb re-called the reads with MiXCR. The top ten hold about 48% of the sample, which has 150,000 to 200,000 distinct CDR3 sequences, approximately 60% seen once. The receptor's source is a human donor in good health. The sample consisted of sorted CD4+, CD8+, or CD8+CD57+ T cells (not recorded which) from PBMCs. This chain uses TRBV29-1 with TRBJ2-7; 13 nucleotides align to TRBD2. CDR3 region: CSVTGTSGAPYEQYF. CDR3 nucleotide sequence: TGCAGCGTCACCGGGACTAGCGGGGCCCCCTACGAGCAGTACTTC.